Presented here are 4 T cell receptor beta chains from one specimen sequenced in a study of shared clonotypes between healthy human individuals. Assay: immunoSEQ multiplex PCR; the TCRdb copy retains only in-frame clones and omits some. Of roughly 1,500,000 clones listed, just under 99% are singletons. Sequencing was performed on naive CD4+ T cells sorted from blood. Subset of the sample: CD45RA+ positively selected. The receptors here all came from a man aged 25 to 45 in good health.

The V and J genes are TRBV28 and TRBJ1-5, with D uncertain. Per the germline V gene, CDR1 is MDHEN and CDR2 is SYDVKM. The CDR3 sequence is 14 residues long. Trimming stripped 6 bases from V and 7 bases from J, with 16 bases between. CDR3 residues: CASSPPGGPQPQHF. CDR3 nucleotide sequence: TGTGCCAGCAGCCCGCCGGGCGGACCCCAGCCCCAGCATTTT.

This chain uses TRBV4-1 with TRBJ2-5; 13 bases match TRBD2. Germline-derived CDR1 and CDR2 are MGHRA and YSYEKL. V lost 0 bases to trimming and J lost 4 bases; unmatched junction nucleotides: 11. The CDR3 spans 19 residues. In nucleotides, the CDR3 is TGCGCCAGCAGCCAAGAGGACCCCGGGACTAGCGGGACAGGAGAGACCCAGTACTTC. It is translated as CASSQEDPGTSGTGETQYF.

V usage is TRBV19 and J usage is TRBJ1-2; D possibly corresponds to TRBD1 (5 bases). This CDR3 has 14 residues. Germline loops: CDR1 LNHDA, CDR2 SQIVND (reference sequence). Trimming stripped 5 bases from V and 0 bases from J, with 10 bases between. The CDR3: CASSRDPTNYGYTF. The CDR3 DNA sequence: TGTGCCAGTAGTCGGGACCCCACTAACTATGGCTACACCTTC.

This clone was counted only a few times. Within the sample, other DNA sequences also encode this same CDR3. The chain combines TRBV2 with TRBJ1-1; 7 nucleotides agree with TRBD1. The J segment lost 1 base and the V segment lost 5 bases, leaving 1 base of the junction unmatched. This CDR3 comprises 13 residues. Germline V gene lookup returns CDR1 SNHLY and CDR2 FYNNEI. The CDR3 sequence is CASSRQGNTEAFF. The CDR3, as DNA: TGTGCCAGCAGTCGACAGGGGAACACTGAAGCTTTCTTT. Complete variable domain (other parts from reference TRBV2 and TRBJ1-1): EPEVTQTPSHQVTQMGQEVILRCVPISNHLYFYWYRQILGQKVEFLVSFYNNEISEKSEIFDDQFSVERPDGSNFTLKIRSTKLEDSAMYFCASSRQGNTEAFFGQGTRLTVV.